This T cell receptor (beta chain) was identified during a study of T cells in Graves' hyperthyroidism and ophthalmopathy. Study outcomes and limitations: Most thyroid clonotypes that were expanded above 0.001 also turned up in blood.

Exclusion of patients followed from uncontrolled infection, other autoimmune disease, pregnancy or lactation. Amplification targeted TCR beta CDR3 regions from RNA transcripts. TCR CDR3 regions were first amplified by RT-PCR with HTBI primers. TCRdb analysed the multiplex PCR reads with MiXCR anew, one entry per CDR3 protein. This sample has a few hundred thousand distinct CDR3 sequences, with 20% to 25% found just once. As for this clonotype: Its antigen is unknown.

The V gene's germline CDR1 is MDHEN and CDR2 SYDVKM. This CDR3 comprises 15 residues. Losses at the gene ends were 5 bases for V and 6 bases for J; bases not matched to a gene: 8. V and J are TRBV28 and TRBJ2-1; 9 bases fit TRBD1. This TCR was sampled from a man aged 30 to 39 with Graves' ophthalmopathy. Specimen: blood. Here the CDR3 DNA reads TGTGCCAGCAGTCCCCGGGACAGGGATGTCAATGAGCAGTTCTTC. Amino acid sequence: CASSPRDRDVNEQFF.